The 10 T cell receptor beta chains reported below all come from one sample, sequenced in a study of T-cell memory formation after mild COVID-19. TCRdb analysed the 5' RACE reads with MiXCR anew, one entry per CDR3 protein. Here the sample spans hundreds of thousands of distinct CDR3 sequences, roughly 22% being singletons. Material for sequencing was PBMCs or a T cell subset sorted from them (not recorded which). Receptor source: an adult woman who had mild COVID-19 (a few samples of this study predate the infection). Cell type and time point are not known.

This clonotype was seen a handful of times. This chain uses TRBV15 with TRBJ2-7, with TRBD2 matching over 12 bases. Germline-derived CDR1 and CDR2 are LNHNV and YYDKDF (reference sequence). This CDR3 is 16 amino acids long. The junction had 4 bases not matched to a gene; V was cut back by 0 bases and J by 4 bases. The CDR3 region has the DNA TGTGCCACCAGCAGAGATATGACTAGCGGGAGTTACGAGCAGTACTTC. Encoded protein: CATSRDMTSGSYEQYF.

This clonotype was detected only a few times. The CDR3 protein is CASSPLGTGANVLTF. The CDR3 coding sequence is TGTGCCAGCAGCCCTTTAGGCACTGGGGCCAACGTCCTGACTTTC. The rearrangement joins TRBV12-3 or TRBV12-4 to TRBJ2-6; D is unclear. V gave up 6 bases and J gave up 2 bases, with 11 bases separating them. The CDR3 loop spans 15 amino acids.

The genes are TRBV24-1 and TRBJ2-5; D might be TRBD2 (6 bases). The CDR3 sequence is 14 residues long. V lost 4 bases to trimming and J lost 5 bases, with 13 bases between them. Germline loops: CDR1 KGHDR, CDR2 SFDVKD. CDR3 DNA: TGTGCCACCAGTGACCCCGCGGGGTCCGAGACCCAGTACTTC. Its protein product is CATSDPAGSETQYF.

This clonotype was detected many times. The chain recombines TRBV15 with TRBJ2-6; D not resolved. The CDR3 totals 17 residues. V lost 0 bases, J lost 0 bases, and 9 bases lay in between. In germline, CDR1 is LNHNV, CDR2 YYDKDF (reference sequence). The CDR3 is CATSREGMGSGANVLTF. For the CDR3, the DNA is TGTGCCACCAGCAGAGAGGGTATGGGCTCTGGGGCCAACGTCCTGACTTTC.

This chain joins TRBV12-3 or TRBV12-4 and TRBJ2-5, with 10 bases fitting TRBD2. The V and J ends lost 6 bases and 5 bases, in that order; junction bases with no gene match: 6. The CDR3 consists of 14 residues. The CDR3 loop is CASRYSGGAETQYF. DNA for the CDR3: TGTGCCAGCAGATACAGCGGGGGGGCGGAGACCCAGTACTTC.

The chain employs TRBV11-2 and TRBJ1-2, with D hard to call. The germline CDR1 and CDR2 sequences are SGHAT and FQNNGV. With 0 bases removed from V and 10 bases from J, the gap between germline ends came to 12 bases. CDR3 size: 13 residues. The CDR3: CASSLDRRRDYTF. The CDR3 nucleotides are TGTGCCAGCAGCTTAGACAGGCGCCGCGACTACACCTTC.

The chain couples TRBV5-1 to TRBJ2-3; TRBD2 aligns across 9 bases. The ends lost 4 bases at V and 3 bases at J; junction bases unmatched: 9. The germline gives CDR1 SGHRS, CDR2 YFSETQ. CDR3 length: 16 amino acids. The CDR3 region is CASSPVAGVRTDTQYF. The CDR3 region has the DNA TGCGCCAGCAGCCCCGTAGCGGGAGTGAGGACAGATACGCAGTATTTT.

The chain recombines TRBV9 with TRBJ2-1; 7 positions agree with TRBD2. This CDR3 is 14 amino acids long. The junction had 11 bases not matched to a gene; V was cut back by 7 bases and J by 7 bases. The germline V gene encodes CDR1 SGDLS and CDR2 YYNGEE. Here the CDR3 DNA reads TGTGCCAGCTCGGGGTGGCGGGAGTCGAATGAGCAGTTCTTC. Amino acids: CASSGWRESNEQFF. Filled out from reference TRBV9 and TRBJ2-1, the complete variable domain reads DSGVTQTPKHLITATGQRVTLRCSPRSGDLSVYWYQQSLDQGLQFLIQYYNGEERAKGNILERFSAQQFPDLHSELNLSSLELGDSALYFCASSGWRESNEQFFGPGTRLTVL.

In DNA, the CDR3 is TGTGCCAGCAGCTCTTCACAGGGGGCCAAAAACATTCAGTACTTC. Its protein is CASSSSQGAKNIQYF. The V call is TRBV21-1, the J call TRBJ2-4; the table names TRBD1, a call not compared with the DNA. TRBV21-1 is listed as a pseudogene. There are 15 residues in the CDR3.

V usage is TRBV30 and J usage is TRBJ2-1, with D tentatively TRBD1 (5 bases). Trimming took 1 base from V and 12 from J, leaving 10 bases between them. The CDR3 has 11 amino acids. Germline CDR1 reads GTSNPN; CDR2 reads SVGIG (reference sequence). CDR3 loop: CAWSEVGVQFF. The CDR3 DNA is TGTGCCTGGAGTGAGGTAGGGGTGCAGTTCTTC.